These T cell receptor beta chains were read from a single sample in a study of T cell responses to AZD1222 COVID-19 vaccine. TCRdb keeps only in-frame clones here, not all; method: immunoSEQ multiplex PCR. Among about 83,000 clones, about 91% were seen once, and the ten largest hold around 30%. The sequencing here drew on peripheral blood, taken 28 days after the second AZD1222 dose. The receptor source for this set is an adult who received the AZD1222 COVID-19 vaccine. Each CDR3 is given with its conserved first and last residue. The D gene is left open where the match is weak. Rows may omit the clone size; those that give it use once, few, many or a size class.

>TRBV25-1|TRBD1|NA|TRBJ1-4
CASATGGLYNEKLFF
TGTGCCAGCGCCACAGGGGGTTTGTATAATGAAAAACTGTTTTTT
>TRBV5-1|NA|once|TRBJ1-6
CASKEGNSPLHF
TGCGCCAGCAAAGAGGGAAATTCACCCCTCCACTTT
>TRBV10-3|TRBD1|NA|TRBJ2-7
CAISEPGQGSPYEQYF
TGTGCCATCAGTGAGCCGGGACAGGGAAGTCCCTACGAGCAGTACTTC
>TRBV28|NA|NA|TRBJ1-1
CASSFSAGARGFFNTEAFF
TGTGCCAGCAGTTTTTCGGCGGGGGCGAGAGGATTCTTCAACACTGAAGCTTTCTTT
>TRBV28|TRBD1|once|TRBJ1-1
CASSGPQGYTEAFF
TGTGCCAGCAGTGGACCACAGGGGTATACTGAAGCTTTCTTT
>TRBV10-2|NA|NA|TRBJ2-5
CASSRGEWETQYF
TGCGCCAGCAGTCGAGGGGAGTGGGAGACCCAGTACTTC
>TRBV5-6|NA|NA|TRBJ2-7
CASSLGAEYEQYF
TGTGCCAGCAGCTTGGGGGCGGAGTACGAGCAGTACTTC
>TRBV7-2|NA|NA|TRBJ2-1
CASSLRTTSYNEQFF
TGTGCCAGCAGCTTACGCACCACCTCCTACAATGAGCAGTTCTTC
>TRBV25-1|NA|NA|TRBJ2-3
CASSEDRVTDTQYF
TGTGCCAGCAGTGAAGACCGGGTGACAGATACGCAGTATTTT
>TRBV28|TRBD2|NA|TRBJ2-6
CASSSGILTSGANVLTF
TGTGCCAGCAGTAGCGGGATCTTAACCTCTGGGGCCAACGTCCTGACTTTC
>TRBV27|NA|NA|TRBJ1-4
CASRRNNEKLFF
TGTGCCAGCAGGAGAAATAATGAAAAACTGTTTTTT
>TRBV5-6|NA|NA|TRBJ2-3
CASSLVGGGSDTQYF
TGTGCCAGCAGCTTGGTTGGGGGAGGTTCAGATACGCAGTATTTT
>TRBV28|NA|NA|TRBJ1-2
CASSFLRGTLITRFGYTF
TGTGCCAGCAGTTTTCTCCGTGGGACACTAATAACCCGGTTTGGCTACACCTTC
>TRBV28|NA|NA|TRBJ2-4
CASSLAGAKNIQYF
TGTGCCAGTAGCTTGGCGGGAGCCAAAAACATTCAGTACTTC
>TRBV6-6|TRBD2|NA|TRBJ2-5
CASSLRRLAEQETQYF
TGTGCCAGCAGCCTTCGGCGACTAGCGGAGCAAGAGACCCAGTACTTC
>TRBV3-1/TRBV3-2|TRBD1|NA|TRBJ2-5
CASSHSDRASEETQYF
TGTGCCAGCAGCCATTCCGACAGGGCGAGCGAAGAGACCCAGTACTTC
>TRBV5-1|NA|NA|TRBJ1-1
CASRPRDSTNTEAFF
TGCGCCAGCAGACCCCGGGACTCAACGAACACTGAAGCTTTCTTT
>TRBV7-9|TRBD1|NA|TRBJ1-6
CASSLVVTGDSPLHF
TGTGCCAGCAGCTTAGTTGTGACAGGGGATTCACCCCTCCACTTT
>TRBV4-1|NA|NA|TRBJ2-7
CASSQDDGRYEQYF
TGCGCCAGCAGCCAAGATGATGGGAGGTACGAGCAGTACTTC
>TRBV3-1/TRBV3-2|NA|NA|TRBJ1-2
CASSQVGGMEGAYGYTF
TGTGCCAGCAGCCAAGTCGGGGGAATGGAAGGGGCCTATGGCTACACCTTC
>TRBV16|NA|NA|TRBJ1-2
CASSLWTEGGYTF
TGTGCCAGCAGCCTTTGGACAGAGGGAGGCTACACCTTC
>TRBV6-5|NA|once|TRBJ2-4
CASSQPGHSIQYF
TGTGCCAGCAGTCAGCCGGGACATAGCATTCAGTACTTC
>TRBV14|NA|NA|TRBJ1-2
CASSSGNYGYTF
TGTGCCAGCAGCTCAGGGAACTATGGCTACACCTTC
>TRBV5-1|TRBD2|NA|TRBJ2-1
CASSLSGESYNEQFF
TGCGCCAGCAGCCTTAGCGGGGAGTCCTACAATGAGCAGTTCTTC
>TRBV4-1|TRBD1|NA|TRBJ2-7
CASSQAETGGEQYF
TGCGCCAGCAGCCAGGCCGAGACAGGGGGCGAGCAGTACTTC
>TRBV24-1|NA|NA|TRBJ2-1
CATSDRSGSSYNEQFF
TGTGCCACCAGTGACCGTAGCGGAAGCTCCTACAATGAGCAGTTCTTC
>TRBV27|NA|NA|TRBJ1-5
CASSLSGYSNQPQHF
TGTGCCAGCAGTTTATCTGGCTATAGCAATCAGCCCCAGCATTTT